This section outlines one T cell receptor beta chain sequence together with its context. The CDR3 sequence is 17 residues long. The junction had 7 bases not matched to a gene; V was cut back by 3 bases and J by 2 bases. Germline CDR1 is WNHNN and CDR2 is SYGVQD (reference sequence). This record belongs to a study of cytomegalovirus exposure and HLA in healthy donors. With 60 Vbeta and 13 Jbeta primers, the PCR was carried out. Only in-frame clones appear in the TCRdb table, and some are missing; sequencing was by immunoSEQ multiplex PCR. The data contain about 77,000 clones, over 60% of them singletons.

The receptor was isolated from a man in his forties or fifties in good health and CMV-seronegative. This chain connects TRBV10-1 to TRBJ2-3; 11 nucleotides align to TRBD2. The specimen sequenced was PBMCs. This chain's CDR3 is CASSDGKLAGVTDTQYF. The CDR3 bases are TGCGCCAGCAGTGACGGTAAACTAGCGGGAGTCACAGATACGCAGTATTTT.